This T cell receptor beta chain was identified in a study of blood T cell repertoires in COVID-19. Study overall: PBMCs, B-cell-depleted T cells, or T cells provided the cDNA or gDNA that made up the material.

Some clones are missing from TCRdb's copy, which holds only in-frame ones; the method was immunoSEQ multiplex PCR. There are 170,000 or so clones in the sample; around 87% occur only once, and around 3% lies in the top ten. The CDR3 sequence is 11 residues long. Trimming took off 3 bases at V and 6 bases at J, with 6 bases between the two ends. CDR1 and CDR2 from the germline V gene are ENHRY and SYGVKD. The receptor's source is a man in his forties or fifties with active or convalescent COVID-19. The gene calls are TRBV10-3 and TRBJ2-7; D gene unclear. Sequencing used peripheral blood. In nucleotides, the CDR3 is TGTGCCATCAGTGAAGCGACCGAGCAGTACTTC. It yields the protein CAISEATEQYF.